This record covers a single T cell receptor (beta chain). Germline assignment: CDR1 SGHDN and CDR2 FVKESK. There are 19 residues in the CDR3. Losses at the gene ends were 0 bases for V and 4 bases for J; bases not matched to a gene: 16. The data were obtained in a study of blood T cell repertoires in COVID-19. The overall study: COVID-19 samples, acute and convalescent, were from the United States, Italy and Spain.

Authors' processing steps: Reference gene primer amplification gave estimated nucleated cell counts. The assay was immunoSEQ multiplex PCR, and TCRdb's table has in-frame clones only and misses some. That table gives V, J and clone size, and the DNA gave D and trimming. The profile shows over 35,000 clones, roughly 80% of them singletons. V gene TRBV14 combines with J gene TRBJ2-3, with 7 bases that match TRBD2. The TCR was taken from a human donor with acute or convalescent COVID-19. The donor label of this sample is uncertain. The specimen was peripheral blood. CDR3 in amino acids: CASSQDLIASGRWSDTQYF. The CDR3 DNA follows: TGTGCCAGCAGCCAAGACCTGATCGCTAGCGGAAGATGGTCAGATACGCAGTATTTT.